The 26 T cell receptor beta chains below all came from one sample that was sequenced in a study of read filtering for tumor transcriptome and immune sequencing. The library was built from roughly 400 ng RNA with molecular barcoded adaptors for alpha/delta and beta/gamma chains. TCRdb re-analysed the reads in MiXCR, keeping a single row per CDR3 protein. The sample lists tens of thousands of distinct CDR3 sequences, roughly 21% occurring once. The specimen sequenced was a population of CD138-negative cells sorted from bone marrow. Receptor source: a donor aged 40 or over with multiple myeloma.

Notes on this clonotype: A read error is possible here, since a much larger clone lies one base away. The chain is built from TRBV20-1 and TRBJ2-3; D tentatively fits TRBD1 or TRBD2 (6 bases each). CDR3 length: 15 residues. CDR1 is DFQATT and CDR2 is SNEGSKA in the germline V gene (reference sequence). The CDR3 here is CSARVGGHLTDTRYF. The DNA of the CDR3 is TGCAGTGCTAGAGTCGGGGGACACCTCACAGATACGCGGTATTTT.

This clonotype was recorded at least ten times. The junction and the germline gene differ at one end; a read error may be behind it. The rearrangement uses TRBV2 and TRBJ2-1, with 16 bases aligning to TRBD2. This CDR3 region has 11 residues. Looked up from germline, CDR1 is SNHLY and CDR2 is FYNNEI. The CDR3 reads CASRGTSGGAF. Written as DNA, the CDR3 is TGTGCCAGCAGGGGGACTAGCGGGGGGGCTTTC.

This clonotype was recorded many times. This chain's CDR3 is CASSLAPSNTEAFF. The CDR3 DNA sequence: TGTGCCAGCAGCTTAGCCCCATCGAACACTGAAGCTTTCTTT. The chain links TRBV7-9 to TRBJ1-1; D remains ambiguous. The germline V gene encodes CDR1 SEHNR and CDR2 FQNEAQ (reference sequence). The length of the CDR3 is 14 residues. Trimming took off 0 bases at V and 1 base at J, with 6 bases between the two ends.

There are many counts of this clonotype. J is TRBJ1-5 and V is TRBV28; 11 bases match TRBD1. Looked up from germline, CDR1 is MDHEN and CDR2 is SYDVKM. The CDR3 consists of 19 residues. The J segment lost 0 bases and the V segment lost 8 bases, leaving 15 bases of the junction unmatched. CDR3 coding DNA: TGTGCCAGCGTCAACCCTGGACAGGGGGCTTCTTATAGCAATCAGCCCCAGCATTTT. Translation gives CASVNPGQGASYSNQPQHF.

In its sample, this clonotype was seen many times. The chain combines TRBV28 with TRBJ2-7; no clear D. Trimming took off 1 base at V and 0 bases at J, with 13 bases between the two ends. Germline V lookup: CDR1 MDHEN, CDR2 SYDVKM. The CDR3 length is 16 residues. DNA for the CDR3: TGTGCCAGCAGTTTATCCCACGGATACCTCTCCTACGAGCAGTACTTC. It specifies CASSLSHGYLSYEQYF.

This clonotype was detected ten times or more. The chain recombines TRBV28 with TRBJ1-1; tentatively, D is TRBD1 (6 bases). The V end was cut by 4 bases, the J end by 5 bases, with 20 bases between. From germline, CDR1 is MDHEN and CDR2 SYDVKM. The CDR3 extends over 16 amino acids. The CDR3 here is CASSSPPRGAFTEAFF. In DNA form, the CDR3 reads TGTGCCAGCAGTTCCCCCCCCAGGGGCGCTTTTACTGAAGCTTTCTTT. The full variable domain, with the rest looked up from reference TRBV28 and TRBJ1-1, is DVKVTQSSRYLVKRTGEKVFLECVQDMDHENMFWYRQDPGLGLRLIYFSYDVKMKEKGDIPEGYSVSREKKERFSLILESASTNQTSMYLCASSSPPRGAFTEAFFGQGTRLTVV.

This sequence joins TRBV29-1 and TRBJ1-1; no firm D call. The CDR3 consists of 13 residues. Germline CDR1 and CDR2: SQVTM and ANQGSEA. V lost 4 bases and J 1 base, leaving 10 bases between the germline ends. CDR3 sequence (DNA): TGCAGCGTTGGCACAGCACCGAACACTGAAGCTTTCTTT. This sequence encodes CSVGTAPNTEAFF.

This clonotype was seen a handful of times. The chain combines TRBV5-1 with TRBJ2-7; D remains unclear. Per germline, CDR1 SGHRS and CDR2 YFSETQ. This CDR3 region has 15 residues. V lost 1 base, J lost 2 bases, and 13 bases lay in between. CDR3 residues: CASSLTSLTTYEQYF. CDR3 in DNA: TGCGCCAGCAGCTTGACAAGCCTTACTACCTACGAGCAGTACTTC.

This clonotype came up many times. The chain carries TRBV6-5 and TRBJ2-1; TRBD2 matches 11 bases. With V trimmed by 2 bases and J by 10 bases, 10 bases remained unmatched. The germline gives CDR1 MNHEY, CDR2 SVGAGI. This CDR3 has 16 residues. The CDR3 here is CASSYALSGGVNEQFF. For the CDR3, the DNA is TGTGCCAGCAGTTACGCCCTTAGCGGGGGGGTGAACGAGCAGTTCTTC.

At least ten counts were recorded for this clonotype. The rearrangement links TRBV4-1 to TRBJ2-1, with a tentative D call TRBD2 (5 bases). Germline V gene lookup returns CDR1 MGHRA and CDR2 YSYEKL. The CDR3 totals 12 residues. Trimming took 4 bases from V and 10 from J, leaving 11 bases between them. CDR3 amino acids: CASSLSGGEQFF. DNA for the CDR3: TGCGCCAGCAGCCTCTCCGGAGGCGAGCAGTTCTTC.

Written as DNA, the CDR3 is TGTGCCAGCAGTTCCGGACAGGGGTATAGCAATCAGCCCCAGCATTTT. Its translation is CASSSGQGYSNQPQHF. This chain joins TRBV28 and TRBJ1-5, with 9 bases identical to TRBD1. V lost 4 bases to trimming and J lost 0 bases; unmatched junction nucleotides: 4. The CDR3 extends over 16 amino acids. The germline V gene has CDR1 MDHEN and CDR2 SYDVKM.

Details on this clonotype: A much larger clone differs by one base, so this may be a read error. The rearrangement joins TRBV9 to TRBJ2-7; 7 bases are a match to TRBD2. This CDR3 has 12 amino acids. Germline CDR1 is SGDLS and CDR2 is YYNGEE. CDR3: CASSVERGSACF. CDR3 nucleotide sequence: TGTGCCAGCAGCGTAGAGCGGGGATCGGCGTGCTTC.

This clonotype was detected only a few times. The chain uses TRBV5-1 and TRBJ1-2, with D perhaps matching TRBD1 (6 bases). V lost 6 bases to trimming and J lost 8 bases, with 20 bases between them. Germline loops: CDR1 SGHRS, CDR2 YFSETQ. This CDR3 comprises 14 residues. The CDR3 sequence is CASNIQGPPAGYTF. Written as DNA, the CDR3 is TGCGCCAGCAACATACAGGGCCCGCCGGCGGGCTACACCTTC.

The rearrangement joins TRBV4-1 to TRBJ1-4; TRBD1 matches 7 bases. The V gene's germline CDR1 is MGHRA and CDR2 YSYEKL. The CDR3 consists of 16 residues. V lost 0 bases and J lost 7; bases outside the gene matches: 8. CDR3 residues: CASSQEQGKFGEKLFF. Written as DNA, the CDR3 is TGCGCCAGCAGCCAAGAACAGGGGAAATTCGGTGAAAAACTGTTTTTT.

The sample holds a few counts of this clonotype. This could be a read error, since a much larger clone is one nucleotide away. In nucleotides, the CDR3 is TGTGCCGGCAGCGGAGTTGAAGCTTTCTTT. The encoded protein is CAGSGVEAFF. V is TRBV12-3 or TRBV12-4 and J is TRBJ1-1; D is unresolved. This CDR3 spans 10 amino acids.

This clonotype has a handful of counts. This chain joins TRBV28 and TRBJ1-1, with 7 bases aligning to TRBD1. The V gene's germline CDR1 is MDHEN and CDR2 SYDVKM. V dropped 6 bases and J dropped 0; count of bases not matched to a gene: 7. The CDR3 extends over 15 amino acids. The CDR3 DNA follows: TGTGCCAGCAGCCCCTTCGACAGGGTGAACACTGAAGCTTTCTTT. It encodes CASSPFDRVNTEAFF.

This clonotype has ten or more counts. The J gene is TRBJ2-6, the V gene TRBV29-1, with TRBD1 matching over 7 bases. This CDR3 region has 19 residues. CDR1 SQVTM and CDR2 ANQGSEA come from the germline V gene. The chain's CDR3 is CNRYGTDDELVSGANVLTF. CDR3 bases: TGCAACCGATATGGGACAGATGATGAACTCGTCTCTGGGGCCAACGTCCTGACTTTC.

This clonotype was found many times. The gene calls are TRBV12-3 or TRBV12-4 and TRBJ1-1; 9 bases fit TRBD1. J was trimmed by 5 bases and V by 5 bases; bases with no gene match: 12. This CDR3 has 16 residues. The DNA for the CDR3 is TGTGCCAGCAGTCGGGAGAAGGGACAGGGAAGAACTGAAGCTTTCTTT. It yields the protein CASSREKGQGRTEAFF.

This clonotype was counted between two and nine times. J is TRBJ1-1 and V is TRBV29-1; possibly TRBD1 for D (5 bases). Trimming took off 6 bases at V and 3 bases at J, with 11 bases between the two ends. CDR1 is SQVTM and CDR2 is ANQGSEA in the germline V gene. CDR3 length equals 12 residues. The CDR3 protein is CSVRVGDTEAFF. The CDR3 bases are TGCAGCGTGAGGGTGGGGGACACTGAAGCTTTCTTT.

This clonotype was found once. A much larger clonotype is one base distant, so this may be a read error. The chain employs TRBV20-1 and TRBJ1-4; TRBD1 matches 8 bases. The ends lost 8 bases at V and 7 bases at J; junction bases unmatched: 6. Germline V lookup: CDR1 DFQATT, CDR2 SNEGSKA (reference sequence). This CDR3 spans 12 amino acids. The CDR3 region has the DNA TGCAGTACTTGGACAGGGAGTGAAAAACTGTTTTTT. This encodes CSTWTGSEKLFF.

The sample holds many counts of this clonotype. The CDR3 DNA reads as TGTGCCAGCTCACCAGCCGGGACAGGGGGGCAAGAGACCCAGTACTTC. Translated, it gives CASSPAGTGGQETQYF. This chain uses TRBV18 with TRBJ2-5; 11 bases align to TRBD1. The CDR3 has 16 amino acids. Germline V gives CDR1 KGHSH, CDR2 LQKENI. Trimming took 2 bases from V and 2 from J; bases not matched to a gene: 4.

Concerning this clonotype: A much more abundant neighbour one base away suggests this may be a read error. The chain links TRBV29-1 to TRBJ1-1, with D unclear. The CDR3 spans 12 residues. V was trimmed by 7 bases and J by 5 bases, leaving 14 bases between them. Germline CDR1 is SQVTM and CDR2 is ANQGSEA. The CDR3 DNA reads TGCAGCGCTGTCGAGGGTAGGACTGAAGCTTTCTTT. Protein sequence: CSAVEGRTEAFF.

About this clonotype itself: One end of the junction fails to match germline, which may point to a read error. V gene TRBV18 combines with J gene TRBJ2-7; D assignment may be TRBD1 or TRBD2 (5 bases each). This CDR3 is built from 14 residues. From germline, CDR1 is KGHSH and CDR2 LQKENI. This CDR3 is CAGSPGTSSYEQYF. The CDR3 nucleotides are TGTGCCGGCTCACCAGGGACGTCCTCCTACGAGCAGTACTTC.

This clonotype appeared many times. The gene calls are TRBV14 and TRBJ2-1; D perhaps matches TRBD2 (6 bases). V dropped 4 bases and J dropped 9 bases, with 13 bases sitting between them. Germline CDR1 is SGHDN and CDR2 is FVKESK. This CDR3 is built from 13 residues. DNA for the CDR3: TGTGCCAGCAGCCCAGGGAGGACCATTGAGCAGTTCTTC. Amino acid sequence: CASSPGRTIEQFF.

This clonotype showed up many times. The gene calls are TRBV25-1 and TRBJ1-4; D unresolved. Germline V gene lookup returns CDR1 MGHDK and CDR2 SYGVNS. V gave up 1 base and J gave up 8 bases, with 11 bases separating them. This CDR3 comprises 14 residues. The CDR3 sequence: CASSELRLGEKLFF. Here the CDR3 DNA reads TGTGCCAGCAGTGAATTGCGGTTAGGGGAAAAACTGTTTTTT. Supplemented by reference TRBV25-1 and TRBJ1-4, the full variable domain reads EADIYQTPRYLVIGTGKKITLECSQTMGHDKMYWYQQDPGMELHLIHYSYGVNSTEKGDLSSESTVSRIRTEHFPLTLESARPSHTSQYLCASSELRLGEKLFFGSGTQLSVL.

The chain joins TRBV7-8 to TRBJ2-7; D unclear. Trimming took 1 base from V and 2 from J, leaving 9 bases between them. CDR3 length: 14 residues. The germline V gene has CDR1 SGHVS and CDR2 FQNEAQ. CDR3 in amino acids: CASSLVPLAYEQYF. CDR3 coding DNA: TGTGCCAGCAGCTTAGTGCCTCTTGCCTACGAGCAGTACTTC.